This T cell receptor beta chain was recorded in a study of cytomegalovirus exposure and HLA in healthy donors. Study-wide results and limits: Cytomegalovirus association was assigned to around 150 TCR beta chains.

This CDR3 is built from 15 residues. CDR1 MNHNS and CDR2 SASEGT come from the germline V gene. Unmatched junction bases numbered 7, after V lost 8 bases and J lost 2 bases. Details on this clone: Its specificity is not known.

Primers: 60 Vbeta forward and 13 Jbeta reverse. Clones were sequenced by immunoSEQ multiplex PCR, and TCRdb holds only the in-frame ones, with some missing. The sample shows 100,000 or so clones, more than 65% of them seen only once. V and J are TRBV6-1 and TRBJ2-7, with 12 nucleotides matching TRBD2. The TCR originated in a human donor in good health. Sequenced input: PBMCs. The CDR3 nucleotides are TGTGCCAGCGTCTCTAGCGGGAGGGAGGCCTACGAGCAGTACTTC. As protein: CASVSSGREAYEQYF.